This TCR beta chain was sequenced for a study of shared clonotypes between healthy human individuals (dated by TCRdb to the early 2020s). At the level of the whole study: Two women and a few men aged 18 to 49 years were included in the cohort. Per donor, leukapheresis produced somewhere between about 0.85 and 9.5 billion PBMCs. To increase sequencing depth and limit assay-specific biases, different laboratories used diverse techniques to prepare libraries and sequence TCR repertoires. For each donor, CD4 naive and CD4 memory were each run on three plates, CD8 naive on two plates, and CD8 memory on one plate. Blood TCR repertoires of about five healthy adults were deeply sequenced to estimate repertoire size and the extent of clonotype sharing between individuals.

Donors were healthy HIV-negative adults with no recently reported acute infections or vaccinations. Every donor was a Caucasian adult living in Nashville, Tennessee, USA. CD4+ T cells were enriched by magnetic negative selection; naive cells were then positively selected on CD45RA, and the negative fraction formed the memory subset. After blood collection by leukapheresis, PBMCs were isolated using Ficoll-Histopaque density gradient centrifugation and then cryopreserved in the vapor phase of liquid nitrogen. Analytical flow cytometry was used to check the purity and quantity of every magnetically sorted T cell population. From each sorted fraction, genomic DNA was isolated and quantified by UV absorbance on a Nanodrop 2000c. The full study reports these points: The genetic and exposure-history diversity represented was limited by the small number of donors. Based on pairwise subsampling, the degree of clonotype sharing among donors was expected to be affected by sequencing depth. Sampling was limited to blood, and TCR repertoires in tissue likely differ from TCR repertoires in blood. Incomplete sequencing was indicated by rarefaction of sorted-subset datasets, despite the large sequencing depth. Naive subsets generally had larger estimated clonotype richness than memory subsets. Across four donors, approximately 4.9% of naive CD4, roughly 3.3% of naive CD8, under 2.5% of memory CD4, and about 0.44% of memory CD8 clonotypes were shared. Compared with non-shared clonotypes, clonotypes shared by all four sorted-subset donors had higher generation probabilities.

Using the deep immunoSEQ assay, TCR CDR3 regions were amplified from genomic DNA by multiplex PCR. For each cell subset, the extracted genomic DNA was distributed evenly across all wells of several immunoSEQ 96-well plates, and each plate served as one replicate. Each replicate PCR for sorted subsets received roughly 0.2 ug genomic DNA, equal to tens of thousands of T cell genomes. Purified libraries were quantified with a Qubit 3.0 fluorometer, sized on a Bioanalyzer 2100, and re-quantified with the KAPA Library Quantification kit. Every immunoSEQ 96-well plate was sequenced on a separate single-read 150-cycle Illumina NextSeq 550 flow cell. In the source study's methods: Because only junctional sequences without quality scores were contained in the immunoSEQ output, filtering matching that applied to full-length reads could not be performed. To assign V/J genes and CDR3, sequences were annotated using PyIR, a Python wrapper for IgBLAST v1.9, with IMGT germline references. Reads were filtered out if the reads had weak V/J assignments (E-value above 1e-6), no CDR3, stop codons, out-of-frame junctions, or ambiguous translated residues. V3J clonotypes were defined as sequences sharing the same inferred V gene, J gene, and CDR3 amino acid sequence. Percentage overlap between repertoires was computed as shared unique clonotypes divided by the size of the smaller repertoire. RTK rarefaction, the Chao1 estimator, and Recon v2.1 estimates of unobserved clonotypes were used to assess repertoire richness. Generation probabilities for all TCRbeta clonotypes obtained by the gDNA method from several donors were computed using OLGA. In TCRdb, the immuneACCESS table is reduced to in-frame sequences with V and J assigned. These tables do not hold every clone; where another copy was compared, an unresolved V gene accounts for under half, and the others remain unexplained. V and J calls and clone size are those listed in that table; D and trimming were worked out from the DNA. The sample table lists 2.3 million or so clones, over 85% of them with a count of one. Around 0.4% of the sample comes from the top ten.

Cut back by 0 bases and 6 bases, the V and J ends lie 19 bases apart. The CDR3 starts with the cysteine, ends with the phenylalanine, and has 17 residues. Of all the DNA, just the CDR3 is kept, 51 bases in frame from base 1. CDR1 SGHDT and CDR2 YYEEEE are derived from the germline V gene. Comment on this clone: The target of this receptor is not known. Base qualities are not provided; no much larger clone lies one nucleotide away.

The chain joins TRBV5-6 to TRBJ2-4; the D gene is perhaps TRBD1, from 5 matching bases. The sample taken for sequencing was naive CD4+ T cells from PBMCs. Taken with the paper, the label for cell subset or site translates to: CD45RA+ positively selected. The clonotype originates from a man between 18 and 29 years old in good health. Some clones in this sample may be carry-over from other donors' samples. The CDR3: CASSLGRFPGILNIQYF. The DNA sequence reads TGTGCCAGCAGCTTGGGAAGATTCCCAGGGATATTAAACATTCAGTACTTC.